This note documents a single TCR beta chain sequence. TCRdb's table, derived via immunoSEQ multiplex PCR, lists solely in-frame clones and lacks some. This table has about 75,000 clones, roughly 86% appearing once. V was trimmed by 0 bases and J by 8 bases, leaving 11 bases between them. This CDR3 is 14 amino acids long. Germline V gives CDR1 MGHRA, CDR2 YSYEKL. This sample is drawn from a study of blood T cell repertoires in COVID-19. Study as a whole: From T cells, B-cell-depleted T cells, or PBMCs came the material, which was cDNA or gDNA.

The genes are TRBV4-1 and TRBJ1-5; D is unresolved. The clonotype was recovered from a woman in her forties or fifties with acute or convalescent COVID-19. Specimen: peripheral blood. The CDR3 spells CASSQDSNEKPQHF. CDR3 DNA sequence: TGCGCCAGCAGCCAAGATAGTAACGAGAAGCCCCAGCATTTT.